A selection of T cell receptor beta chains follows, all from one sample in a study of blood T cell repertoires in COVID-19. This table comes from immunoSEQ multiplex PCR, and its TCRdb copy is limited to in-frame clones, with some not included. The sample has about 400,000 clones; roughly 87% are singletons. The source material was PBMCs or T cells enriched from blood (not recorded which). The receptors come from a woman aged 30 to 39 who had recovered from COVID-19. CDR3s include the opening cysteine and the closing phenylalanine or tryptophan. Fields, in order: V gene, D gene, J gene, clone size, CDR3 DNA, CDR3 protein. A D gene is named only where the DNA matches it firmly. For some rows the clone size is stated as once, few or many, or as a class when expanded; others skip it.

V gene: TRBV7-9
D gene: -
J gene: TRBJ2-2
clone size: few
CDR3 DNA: TGTGCCAGCAGCCCTTTACAGGGTGCAGTCATCACCGGGGAGCTGTTTTTT
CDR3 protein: CASSPLQGAVITGELFF

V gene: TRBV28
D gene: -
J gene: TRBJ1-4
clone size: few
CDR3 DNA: TGTGCCAGCAGTTTGAGGGATGAAAAACTGTTTTTT
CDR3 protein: CASSLRDEKLFF

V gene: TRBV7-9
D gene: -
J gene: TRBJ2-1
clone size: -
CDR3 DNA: TGTGCCAGCAGCTTAGCGGCGCGGGACTACAATGAGCAGTTCTTC
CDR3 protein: CASSLAARDYNEQFF

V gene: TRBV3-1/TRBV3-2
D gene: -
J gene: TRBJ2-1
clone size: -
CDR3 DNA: TGTGCCAGCAGCCGACGGGGAGACAGGCACTACAATGAGCAGTTCTTC
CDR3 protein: CASSRRGDRHYNEQFF

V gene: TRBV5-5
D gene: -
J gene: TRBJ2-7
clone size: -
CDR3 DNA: TGTGCCAGCAGCTTGGAGGCAGGGATCGAGCAGTACTTC
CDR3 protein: CASSLEAGIEQYF

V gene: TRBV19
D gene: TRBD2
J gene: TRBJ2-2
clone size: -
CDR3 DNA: TGTGCCAGTAGTTGGGGACTAGCGTCTACCGGGGAGCTGTTTTTT
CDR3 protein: CASSWGLASTGELFF

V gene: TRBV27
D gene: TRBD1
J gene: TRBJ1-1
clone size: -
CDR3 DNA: TGTGCCAGCAGTCGCGACAGGGAACCCTTAAACACTGAAGCTTTCTTT
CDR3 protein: CASSRDREPLNTEAFF

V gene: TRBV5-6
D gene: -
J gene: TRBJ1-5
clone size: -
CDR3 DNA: TGTGCCAGCAGCTGGGGGCAGGAGGAGAGCAATCAGCCCCAGCATTTT
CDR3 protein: CASSWGQEESNQPQHF

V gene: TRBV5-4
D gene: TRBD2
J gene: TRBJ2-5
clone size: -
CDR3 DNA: TGTGCCAGCAGCTTGGCGGGGGGGCGGGAGACCCAGTACTTC
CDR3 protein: CASSLAGGRETQYF

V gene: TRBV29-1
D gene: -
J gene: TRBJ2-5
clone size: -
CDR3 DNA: TGCAGCGTTAGACCGTCAGGGTTCCAAGAGACCCAGTACTTC
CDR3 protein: CSVRPSGFQETQYF

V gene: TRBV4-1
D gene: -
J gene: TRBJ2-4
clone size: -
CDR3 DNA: TGCGCCAGCAGCCAAGACCCAGGGGCGGCCAAAAACATTCAGTACTTC
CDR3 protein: CASSQDPGAAKNIQYF

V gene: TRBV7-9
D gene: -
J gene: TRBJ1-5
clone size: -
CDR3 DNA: TGTGCCAGCAGCTCCGATTGGGGGGCCCAGCATTTT
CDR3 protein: CASSSDWGAQHF

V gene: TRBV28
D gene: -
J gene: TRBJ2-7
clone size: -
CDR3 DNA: TGTGCCAGCCGTATAGATAACGAGCAGTACTTC
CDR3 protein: CASRIDNEQYF

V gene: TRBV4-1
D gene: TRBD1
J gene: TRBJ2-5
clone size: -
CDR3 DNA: TGCGCCAGCAGCCAAACGACAGGGCGGCAGACCCAGTACTTC
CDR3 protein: CASSQTTGRQTQYF

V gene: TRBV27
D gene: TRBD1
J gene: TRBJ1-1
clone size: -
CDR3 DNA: TGTGCCAGCAGTCCCGGGACAGGGGGCACCTTGAACACTGAAGCTTTCTTT
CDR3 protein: CASSPGTGGTLNTEAFF

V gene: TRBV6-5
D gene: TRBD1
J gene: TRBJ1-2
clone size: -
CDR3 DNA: TGTGCCAGCACCATGGACAGGGGGCATGGCTACACCTTC
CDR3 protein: CASTMDRGHGYTF

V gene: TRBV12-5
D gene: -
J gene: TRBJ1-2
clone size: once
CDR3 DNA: TGTGCTAGTGCCTCCGCGGGGGGCGTCGCTAACTATGGCTACACCTTC
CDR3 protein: CASASAGGVANYGYTF

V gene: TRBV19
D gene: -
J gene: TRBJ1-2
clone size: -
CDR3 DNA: TGTGCCAGTAGCCGTGAGGGCTATGGCTACACCTTC
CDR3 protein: CASSREGYGYTF

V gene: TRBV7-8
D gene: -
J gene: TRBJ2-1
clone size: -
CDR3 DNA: TGTGCCAGCAGTTTTGAGCTTGCCCATGAGCAGTTCTTC
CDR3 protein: CASSFELAHEQFF

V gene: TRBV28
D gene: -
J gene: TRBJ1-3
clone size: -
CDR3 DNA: TGTGCCAGCAGTTTCCAGGGGAGCTCTGGAAACACCATATATTTT
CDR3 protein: CASSFQGSSGNTIYF

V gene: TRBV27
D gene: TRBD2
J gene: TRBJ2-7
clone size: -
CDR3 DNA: TGTGCCAGCAGTTTATCAGTAGCGGGGAGCTCCTACGAGCAGTACTTC
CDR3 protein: CASSLSVAGSSYEQYF

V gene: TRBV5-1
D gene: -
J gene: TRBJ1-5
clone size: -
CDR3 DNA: TGCGCCAGCAGCTTGGATGGCAGCAATCAGCCCCAGCATTTT
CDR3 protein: CASSLDGSNQPQHF

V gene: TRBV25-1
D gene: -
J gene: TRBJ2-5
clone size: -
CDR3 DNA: TGTGCCAGCAGTGAATCACCAGGGGAGACCCAGTACTTC
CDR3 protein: CASSESPGETQYF

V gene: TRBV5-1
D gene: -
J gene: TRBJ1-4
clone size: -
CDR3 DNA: TGCGCCAGCAGCTTGGACCCGGGGGTGAATGAAAAACTGTTTTTT
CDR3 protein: CASSLDPGVNEKLFF

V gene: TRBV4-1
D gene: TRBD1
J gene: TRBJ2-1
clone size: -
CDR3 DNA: TGCGCCAGCAGCCAAACAGGGGGCTGGCAGTTCTTC
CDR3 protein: CASSQTGGWQFF

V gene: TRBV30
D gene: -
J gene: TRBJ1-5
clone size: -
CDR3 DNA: TGTGCCTGGAGTGTACGGGGAGGGGGCAATCAGCCCCAGCATTTT
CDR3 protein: CAWSVRGGGNQPQHF

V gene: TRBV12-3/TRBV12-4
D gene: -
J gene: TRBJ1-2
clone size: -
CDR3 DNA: TGTGCCAGCAGCCCAGTTACAGGGTTTGGCTACACCTTC
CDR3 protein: CASSPVTGFGYTF

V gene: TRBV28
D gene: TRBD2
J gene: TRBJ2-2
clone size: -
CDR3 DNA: TGTGCCAGCAGCCCCCCCTCAAGCGGGGGCACCGGGGAGCTGTTTTTT
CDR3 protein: CASSPPSSGGTGELFF

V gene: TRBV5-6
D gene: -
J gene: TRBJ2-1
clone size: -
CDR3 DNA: TGTGCCAGCACTAGACACAGGTACAATGAGCAGTTCTTC
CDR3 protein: CASTRHRYNEQFF